These 21 T cell receptor beta chains came from one sample sequenced in a study of T cell repertoires in cytomegalovirus infection. TCRdb re-analysed the reads in MiXCR, keeping a single row per CDR3 protein. The sample includes approximately 500,000 distinct CDR3 sequences, around 10% of them seen just once. The sequenced material came from PBMCs. Receptors were obtained from a human donor in good health (CMV status not recorded). Some clones in this sample may be carry-over from other donors' samples.

The rearrangement links TRBV4-2 to TRBJ2-7, with D possibly matching TRBD1 (6 bases). The CDR3 loop spans 12 amino acids. V was cut by 10 bases and J by 4 bases, with 14 bases left in between. The germline V gene has CDR1 LGHNA and CDR2 YNFKEQ. The CDR3 protein is CATRGQTYEQYF. Written as DNA, the CDR3 is TGTGCCACCAGAGGACAGACGTACGAGCAGTACTTC.

The table lists this clonotype with a few counts. This chain uses TRBV20-1 with TRBJ1-2; D gene ambiguous. The length of the CDR3 is 13 residues. V was trimmed by 2 bases and J by 3 bases, leaving 10 bases between them. Germline V gene data show CDR1 as DFQATT and CDR2 as SNEGSKA (reference sequence). The CDR3 DNA reads as TGCAGTGCTAGAAGGCAGCTTGACTATGGCTACACCTTC. Amino acid sequence: CSARRQLDYGYTF.

The chain joins TRBV5-4 to TRBJ1-2; the D gene is possibly TRBD1 (6 bases). CDR1 and CDR2 (germline): SGHNT, YYREEE (reference sequence). This CDR3 has 14 amino acids. V was pared by 1 base and J by 4 bases, with 11 bases between. The CDR3 region is CASSLQGSVYGYTF. The CDR3 nucleotides are TGTGCCAGCAGCTTGCAGGGGTCCGTCTATGGCTACACCTTC.

There are many counts of this clonotype. This chain uses TRBV6-5 with TRBJ2-6; possibly TRBD1 for D (6 bases). The CDR3 extends over 17 amino acids. V was shortened by 6 bases and J by 2 bases, with 17 bases between the two germline ends. The V gene's germline CDR1 is MNHEY and CDR2 SVGAGI. In nucleotides, the CDR3 is TGTGCCAGCAGACTCGCTGGGGGCGCGACTGGGGCCAACGTCCTGACTTTC. This codes for CASRLAGGATGANVLTF.

This chain joins TRBV28 and TRBJ2-1, with TRBD2 matching over 7 bases. The junction had 8 bases not matched to a gene; V was cut back by 7 bases and J by 2 bases. From germline, CDR1 is MDHEN and CDR2 SYDVKM. The CDR3 has 15 amino acids. For the CDR3, the DNA is TGTGCCAGCAATACGCCGGGACTACCCTACAATGAGCAGTTCTTC. Translating it yields CASNTPGLPYNEQFF.

This sequence joins TRBV11-2 and TRBJ1-1; 8 positions match TRBD1. Looked up from germline, CDR1 is SGHAT and CDR2 is FQNNGV. The J segment lost 5 bases and the V segment lost 4 bases, leaving 12 bases of the junction unmatched. The CDR3 consists of 16 residues. The DNA for the CDR3 is TGTGCCAGCAGCTGGGGACAGGCCGCGGTTGGGACTGAAGCTTTCTTT. Amino acids: CASSWGQAAVGTEAFF.

This clonotype was picked up a small number of times. The chain recombines TRBV5-4 with TRBJ2-1; 10 nucleotides match TRBD1. This CDR3 contains 15 residues. The germline gives CDR1 SGHNT, CDR2 YYREEE (reference sequence). Trimming removed 4 bases from V and 7 bases from J; junction bases left unmatched: 8. CDR3 nucleotides: TGTGCCAGCAGCCCTGGGACAGGGGTGGGTAATGAGCAGTTCTTC. It translates to CASSPGTGVGNEQFF.

In its sample, this clonotype was seen many times. V is TRBV6-5 and J is TRBJ2-2; 7 nucleotides line up with TRBD1. Germline values: CDR1 MNHEY, CDR2 SVGAGI. The CDR3 consists of 15 residues. V dropped 6 bases and J dropped 0; count of bases not matched to a gene: 4. The chain's CDR3 is CASRVTGSNTGELFF. As DNA, the CDR3 is TGTGCCAGCAGAGTGACAGGGTCGAACACCGGGGAGCTGTTTTTT.

This clonotype was seen a handful of times. A much bigger clone sits one base away, suggesting this may be a read error. The chain recombines TRBV6-4 with TRBJ1-1; D is possibly TRBD1 (5 bases). This CDR3 comprises 14 residues. The V end lost 3 bases, the J end lost 3 bases, and 11 bases lay between the germline ends. Germline values: CDR1 MRHNA, CDR2 SNTAGT. CDR3 region: CASSEGAADTEAFF. CDR3 in DNA: TGTGCCAGCAGTGAAGGGGCAGCGGACACTGAAGCTTTCTTT.

There are many counts of this clonotype. CDR3 nucleotides: TGTGCCAGCAGCTTAAGGATCCAACCGAATGAAAAACTGTTTTTT. Translation: CASSLRIQPNEKLFF. The chain carries TRBV11-2 and TRBJ1-4; D uncertain. Trimming cost V 2 bases and J 5 bases, with 12 bases left between them. The CDR3 has 15 residues. Germline V gene sequence: CDR1 SGHAT, CDR2 FQNNGV.

In its sample, this clonotype was seen many times. In DNA, the CDR3 is TGCGCCAGCAGCCAAGACCAGGAACGGGGGGGCCGAGAGACCCAGTACTTC. Encoded protein: CASSQDQERGGRETQYF. The chain recombines TRBV4-1 with TRBJ2-5, with 8 nucleotides matching TRBD2. The V gene's germline CDR1 is MGHRA and CDR2 YSYEKL. V dropped 0 bases and J dropped 4; count of bases not matched to a gene: 10. CDR3 length equals 17 residues.

The chain is built from TRBV2 and TRBJ1-5; no clear D gene. CDR3 length: 14 amino acids. Germline V gene lookup returns CDR1 SNHLY and CDR2 FYNNEI. V was shortened by 3 bases and J by 2 bases, with 8 bases between the two germline ends. DNA for the CDR3: TGTGCCAGCAGTGACATGGGAGGCAATCAGCCCCAGCATTTT. It codes for CASSDMGGNQPQHF.

This clonotype was counted only a few times. V and J are TRBV11-2 and TRBJ1-5, with D perhaps matching TRBD1 (6 bases). The germline gives CDR1 SGHAT, CDR2 FQNNGV. This CDR3 has 16 residues. V lost 8 bases to trimming and J lost 2 bases, with 19 bases between them. The CDR3 loop reads CASRPQTGRGNQPQHF. Here the CDR3 DNA reads TGTGCCAGCCGACCCCAAACAGGGAGGGGCAATCAGCCCCAGCATTTT.

This clonotype was detected once. The chain carries TRBV6-6 and TRBJ1-5, with TRBD1 matching over 7 bases. The CDR3 length is 16 residues. CDR1 is MNHNY and CDR2 is SVGAGI in the germline V gene (reference sequence). Trimming at V came to 0 bases and at J to 8 bases, leaving 10 bases not matched to a gene. The CDR3 protein is CASSYSIRQGVEPQHF. For the CDR3, the DNA is TGTGCCAGCAGTTACTCGATACGACAGGGAGTGGAGCCCCAGCATTTT.

In this sample, this clonotype turned up many times. The chain combines TRBV4-2 with TRBJ2-1; perhaps TRBD2 as D (5 bases). V lost 0 bases to trimming and J lost 8 bases, with 20 bases between them. Germline V gene data show CDR1 as LGHNA and CDR2 as YNFKEQ. The CDR3 covers 17 residues. The CDR3 sequence: CASSQDPQPPGGHEQFF. CDR3 bases: TGTGCCAGCAGCCAAGACCCCCAACCGCCCGGAGGCCATGAGCAGTTCTTC.

There are many counts of this clonotype. The chain links TRBV28 to TRBJ1-1; 7 positions match TRBD1. The CDR3 extends over 15 amino acids. Germline lookup yields CDR1 MDHEN and CDR2 SYDVKM. V lost 0 bases, J lost 1 base, and 2 bases stayed unmatched. CDR3 DNA: TGTGCCAGCAGTTTATGGGAGGGGGCGAACACTGAAGCTTTCTTT. Residues: CASSLWEGANTEAFF. Supplemented by reference TRBV28 and TRBJ1-1, the full variable domain reads DVKVTQSSRYLVKRTGEKVFLECVQDMDHENMFWYRQDPGLGLRLIYFSYDVKMKEKGDIPEGYSVSREKKERFSLILESASTNQTSMYLCASSLWEGANTEAFFGQGTRLTVV.

The chain joins TRBV7-9 to TRBJ1-6; D gene unclear. CDR1 and CDR2 from the germline V gene are SEHNR and FQNEAQ (reference sequence). The CDR3 runs to 12 residues. V shed 1 base and J shed 12 bases, with 7 bases lying between them. CDR3 amino acids: CASSLGLGPLHF. CDR3 in DNA: TGTGCCAGCAGCTTAGGGTTGGGACCCCTCCACTTT.

This clonotype showed up many times. The chain links TRBV7-2 to TRBJ2-1, with 8 bases that match TRBD2. The junction had 8 bases not matched to a gene; V was cut back by 3 bases and J by 10 bases. This CDR3 contains 14 residues. Germline V gene lookup returns CDR1 SGHTA and CDR2 FQGNSA. In DNA form, the CDR3 reads TGTGCCAGCAGCTTCGGGGGGGGGCGGACGGAGCAGTTCTTC. This codes for CASSFGGGRTEQFF.

This clonotype was counted many times. The genes are TRBV10-3 and TRBJ1-6; D is ambiguous. Germline CDR1 is ENHRY and CDR2 is SYGVKD. The CDR3 extends over 14 amino acids. The V gene lost 11 bases and the J gene lost 8 bases, with 19 bases spanning the gap. In DNA, the CDR3 is TGTGCCTCCTCCCTCCGGATGCCGGATTCACCCCTCCACTTT. Translated, it gives CASSLRMPDSPLHF.

This rearrangement joins TRBV27 to TRBJ2-5; D may be TRBD1 (6 bases). Germline values: CDR1 MNHEY, CDR2 SMNVEV (reference sequence). The CDR3 sequence is 14 residues long. Trimming took 3 bases from V and 1 from J, leaving 9 bases between them. CDR3 sequence: CASSFRGRQETQYF. The CDR3 DNA sequence: TGTGCCAGCAGTTTCAGGGGCCGCCAAGAGACCCAGTACTTC.

This clonotype was seen many times. V gene TRBV30 combines with J gene TRBJ2-1; 10 bases are a match to TRBD2. Germline trimming cut 8 bases from V and 8 bases from J; bases unmatched to any gene: 12. The CDR3 totals 14 residues. Germline CDR1 reads GTSNPN; CDR2 reads SVGIG (reference sequence). The CDR3 DNA sequence: TGTGCCGGACGGACTAGCGGACTCGGGTATGAGCAGTTCTTC. The encoded protein is CAGRTSGLGYEQFF.